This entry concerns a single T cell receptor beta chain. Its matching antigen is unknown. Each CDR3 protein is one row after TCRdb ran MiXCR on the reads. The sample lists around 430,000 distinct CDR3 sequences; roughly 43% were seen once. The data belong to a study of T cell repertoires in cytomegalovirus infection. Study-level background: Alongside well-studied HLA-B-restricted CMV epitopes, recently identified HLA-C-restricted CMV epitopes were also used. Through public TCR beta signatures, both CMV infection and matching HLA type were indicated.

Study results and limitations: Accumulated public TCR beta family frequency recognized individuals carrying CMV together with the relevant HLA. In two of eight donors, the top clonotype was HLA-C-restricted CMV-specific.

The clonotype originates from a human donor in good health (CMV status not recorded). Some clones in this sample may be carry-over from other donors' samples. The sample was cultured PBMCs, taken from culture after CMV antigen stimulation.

The CDR3 loop is CASTATGTGTGANVLTF. The CDR3 region has the DNA TGTGCCAGCACCGCAACCGGGACAGGGACTGGGGCCAACGTCCTGACTTTC. This rearrangement joins TRBV7-2 to TRBJ2-6; 9 positions match TRBD1. The CDR3 length is 17 residues. Germline CDR1 and CDR2: SGHTA and FQGNSA. With 7 bases clipped from V and 2 bases from J, the junction kept 9 bases outside the gene matches.